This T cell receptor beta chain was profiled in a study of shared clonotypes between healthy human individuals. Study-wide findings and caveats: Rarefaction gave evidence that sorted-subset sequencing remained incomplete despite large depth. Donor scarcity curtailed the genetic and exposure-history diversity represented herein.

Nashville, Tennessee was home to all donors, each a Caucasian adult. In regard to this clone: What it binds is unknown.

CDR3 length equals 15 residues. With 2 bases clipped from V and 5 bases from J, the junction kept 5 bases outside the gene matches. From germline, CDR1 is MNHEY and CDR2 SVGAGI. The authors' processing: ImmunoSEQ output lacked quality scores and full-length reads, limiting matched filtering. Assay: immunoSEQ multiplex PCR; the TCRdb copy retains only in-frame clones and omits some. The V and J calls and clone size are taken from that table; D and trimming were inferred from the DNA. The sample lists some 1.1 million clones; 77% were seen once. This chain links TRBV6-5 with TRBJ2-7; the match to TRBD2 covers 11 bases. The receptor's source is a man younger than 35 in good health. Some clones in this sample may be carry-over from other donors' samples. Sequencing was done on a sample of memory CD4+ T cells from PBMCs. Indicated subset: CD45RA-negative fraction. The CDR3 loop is CASSYRGTSGDEQYF. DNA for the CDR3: TGTGCCAGCAGTTACCGCGGGACTAGCGGTGACGAGCAGTACTTC.